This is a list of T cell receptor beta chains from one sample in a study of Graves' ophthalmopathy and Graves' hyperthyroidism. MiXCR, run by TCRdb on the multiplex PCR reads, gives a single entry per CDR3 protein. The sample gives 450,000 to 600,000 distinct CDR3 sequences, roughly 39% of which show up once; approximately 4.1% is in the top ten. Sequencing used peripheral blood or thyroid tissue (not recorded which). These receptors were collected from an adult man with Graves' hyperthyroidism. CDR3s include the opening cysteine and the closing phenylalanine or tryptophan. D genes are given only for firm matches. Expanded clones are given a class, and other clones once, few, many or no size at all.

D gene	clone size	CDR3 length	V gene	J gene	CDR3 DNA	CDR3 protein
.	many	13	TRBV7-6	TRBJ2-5	TGTGCCAGCAGCTTACTGGGATCGGAGACCCAGTACTTC	CASSLLGSETQYF
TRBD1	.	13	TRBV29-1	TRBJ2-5	TGCAGCGTTGTGGCAGGGGGCTGGGAGACCCAGTACTTC	CSVVAGGWETQYF
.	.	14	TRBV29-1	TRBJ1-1	TGCAGCGGGGGACTAGCGGGAGGGTACAATGAGCAGTTCTTT	CSGGLAGGYNEQFF
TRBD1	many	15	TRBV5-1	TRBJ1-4	TGCGCCAGCAGCTTCGACAGGGTTGGGAATGAAAAACTGTTTTTT	CASSFDRVGNEKLFF
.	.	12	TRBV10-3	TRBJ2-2	TGTGCCAGCAGAGAGGGGGCCGGGGAGCTGTTTTTT	CASREGAGELFF
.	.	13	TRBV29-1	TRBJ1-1	TGCAGCTCACCACCAGGCGCTAACACTGAAGCTTTCTTT	CSSPPGANTEAFF
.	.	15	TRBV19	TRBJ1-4	TGTGCCAGTAGTCCAACAGGGCAAGGAGATGAAAAACTGTTTTTT	CASSPTGQGDEKLFF
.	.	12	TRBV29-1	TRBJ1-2	TGCAGTTTGGGGGGCCTTGGCTATGGCTACACCTTC	CSLGGLGYGYTF
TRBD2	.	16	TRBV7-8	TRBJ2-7	TGTGCCAGCAGCCACGGTCTTCGCGGGAGGGATTCAGAGCAGTACTTC	CASSHGLRGRDSEQYF
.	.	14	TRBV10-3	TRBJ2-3	TGTGCCGCCCTGGACAGTTCTAGCACAGATACGCAGTATTTT	CAALDSSSTDTQYF
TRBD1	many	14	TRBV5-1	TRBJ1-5	TGCGCCAGCAGCATTGGACAGGGGGATCAGCCCCAGCATTTT	CASSIGQGDQPQHF
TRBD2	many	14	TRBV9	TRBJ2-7	TGTGCCAGCAGCATAAGCGGGAGGGGAGATGAGCAGTACTTC	CASSISGRGDEQYF
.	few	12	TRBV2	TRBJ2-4	TGTGCCAGCAGTGCTCAGGCTGCCATTCAGTACTTC	CASSAQAAIQYF
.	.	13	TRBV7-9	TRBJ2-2	TGTGCCAGCAGCTTAGTTGAGGGGCGGGAGCTGTTTTTT	CASSLVEGRELFF
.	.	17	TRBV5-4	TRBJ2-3	TGTGCCAGCAGCTTTTGGTTAAGCGCAAAAAGCACAGATACGCAGTATTTT	CASSFWLSAKSTDTQYF
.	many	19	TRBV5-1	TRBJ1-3	TGCGCCAGCAGCTTGGGCGGGGGGCTACAGCTAGCCCCTGGAAACACCATATATTTT	CASSLGGGLQLAPGNTIYF
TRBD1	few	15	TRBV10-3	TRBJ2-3	TGTGCCATCAGTGAAAGGACAGGAAGCACAGATACGCAGTATTTT	CAISERTGSTDTQYF
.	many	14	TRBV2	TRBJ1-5	TGTGCCAGCAGTGAAAGAGAGGCCAATCAGCCCCAGCATTTT	CASSEREANQPQHF
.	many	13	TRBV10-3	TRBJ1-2	TGTGCCATCAGTGGATCGGTAAACTATGGCTACACCTTC	CAISGSVNYGYTF
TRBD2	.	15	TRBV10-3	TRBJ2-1	TGTGCCAGCAGCCGGCTAGCGGGCTTCTACAATGAGCAGTTCTTC	CASSRLAGFYNEQFF
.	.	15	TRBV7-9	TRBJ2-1	TGTGCCAGCAGCTTGGTGGGAGGATCCTACAATGAGCAGTTCTTC	CASSLVGGSYNEQFF
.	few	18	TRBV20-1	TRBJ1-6	TGCAGTGCTAGAGATTTAGGGTGGGGGGGGTCATATAATTCACCCCTCCACTTT	CSARDLGWGGSYNSPLHF
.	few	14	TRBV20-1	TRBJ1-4	TGCAGTGCTCCAAAAGATGCAACTAATGAAAAACTGTTTTTT	CSAPKDATNEKLFF
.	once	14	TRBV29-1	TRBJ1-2	TGCAGCGTTGTGGACCCCGGCCGAAACTATGGCTACACCTTC	CSVVDPGRNYGYTF
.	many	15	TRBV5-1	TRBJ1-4	TGCGCCAGCAGCCTTTCGGCGGTTAGCAATGAAAAACTGTTTTTT	CASSLSAVSNEKLFF
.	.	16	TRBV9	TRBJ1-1	TGTGCCAGCAGCGTGGGGGACGACCGGATGAACACTGAAGCTTTCTTT	CASSVGDDRMNTEAFF
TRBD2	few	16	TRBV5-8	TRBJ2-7	TGTGCCAGCAGCTCATTATGGGCGGGGGGGCACTACGAGCAGTACTTC	CASSSLWAGGHYEQYF
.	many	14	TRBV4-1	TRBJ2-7	TGCGCCAGCAGCCAAAGCGACAGTTATTACGAGCAGTACTTC	CASSQSDSYYEQYF
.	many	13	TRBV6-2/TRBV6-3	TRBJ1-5	TGTGCCAGCACCCTTACGGGGGGTCAGCCCCAGCATTTT	CASTLTGGQPQHF
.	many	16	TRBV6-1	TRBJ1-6	TGTGCCAGCAGTGAAAGGGAGGTGGCGAAAGATTCACCCCTCCACTTT	CASSEREVAKDSPLHF
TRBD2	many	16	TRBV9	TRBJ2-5	TGTGCCAGCAGCGCCGCGATAGCGGGAGGGCAAGAGACCCAGTACTTC	CASSAAIAGGQETQYF
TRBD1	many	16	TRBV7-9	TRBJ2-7	TGTGCCAGCAGCCACGGGACAGGGGGCAACTCCTACGAGCAGTACTTC	CASSHGTGGNSYEQYF
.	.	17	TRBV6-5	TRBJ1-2	TGTGCCAGCAGTTATTCGGGCGGAGGTTCCGGTAACTATGGCTACACCTTC	CASSYSGGGSGNYGYTF
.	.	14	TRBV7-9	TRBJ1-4	TGTGCCAGCAGCTTCGACAAGGGGGGTGAAAAACTGTTTTTT	CASSFDKGGEKLFF
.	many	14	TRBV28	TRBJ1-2	TGTGCCAGCAGTTTAACAGGGCTCGGGGATGGCTACACCTTC	CASSLTGLGDGYTF
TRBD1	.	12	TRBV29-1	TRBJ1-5	TGCAGCTTAGGGACAGAAGATCAGCCCCAGCATTTT	CSLGTEDQPQHF
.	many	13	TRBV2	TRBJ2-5	TGTGCCAGCAGTGATCTGCAGGGTGACACCCAGTACTTC	CASSDLQGDTQYF
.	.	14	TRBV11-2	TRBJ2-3	TGTGCCAGCAGCTTAGGATCTCGGAAAGATACGCAGTATTTT	CASSLGSRKDTQYF
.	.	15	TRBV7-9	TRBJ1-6	TGTGCCAGCAGCTTAGGTGACATTGGTAATTCACCCCTCCACTTT	CASSLGDIGNSPLHF
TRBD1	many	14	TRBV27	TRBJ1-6	TGTGCCAGCAGCCCCGGACAGGGGAGATCACCCCTCCACTTT	CASSPGQGRSPLHF
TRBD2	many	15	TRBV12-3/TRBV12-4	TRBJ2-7	TGTGCCAGCAGCGGAGGGACTACCCCCTTGTACGAGCAGTACTTC	CASSGGTTPLYEQYF
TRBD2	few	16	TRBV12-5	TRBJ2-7	TGTGCTAGTGGCGCCCTCCTAGCGGGGGTCTCCTACGAGCAGTACTTC	CASGALLAGVSYEQYF
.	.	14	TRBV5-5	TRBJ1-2	TGTACCAGCAGCGTAGGCACTGGGCGCGGTGGCTACACCTTC	CTSSVGTGRGGYTF
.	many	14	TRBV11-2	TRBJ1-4	TGTGCCAGCAGCTTGACTCCAACTAATGAAAAACTGTTTTTT	CASSLTPTNEKLFF
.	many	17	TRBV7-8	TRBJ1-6	TGTGCCAGCAGCTTAGCGAACGCCGGGTCTAGTAATTCACCCCTCCACTTT	CASSLANAGSSNSPLHF
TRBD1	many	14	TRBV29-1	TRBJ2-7	TGCAGCGTTGATCGACAGGGTCGTTCCTACGAGCAGTACTTC	CSVDRQGRSYEQYF
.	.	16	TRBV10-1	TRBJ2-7	TGCGCCAGCAGTGAGTCATGGCGGGACTCCTACTACGAGCAGTACTTC	CASSESWRDSYYEQYF
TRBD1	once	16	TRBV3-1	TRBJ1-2	TGTGCCAGCAGCCAACCCGGGACAGACCCCGCAAACGGCTACACCTTC	CASSQPGTDPANGYTF
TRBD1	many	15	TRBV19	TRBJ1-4	TGTGCCAGTAGTACGGGGACAGGGGGCAATGAAAAACTGTTTTTT	CASSTGTGGNEKLFF
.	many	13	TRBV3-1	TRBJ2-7	TGTGCCAGCAGCCAATCCCTTACGGCTGGGCAGTACTTC	CASSQSLTAGQYF
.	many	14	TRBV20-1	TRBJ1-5	TGCAGTGCTAGTCTGCACCCAAGCAATCAGCCCCAGCATTTT	CSASLHPSNQPQHF
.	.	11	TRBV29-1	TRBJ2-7	TGCAGCGTTGGACATACCTACGAGCAGTACTTC	CSVGHTYEQYF
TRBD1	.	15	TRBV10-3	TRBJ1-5	TGTGCCAGCAGTCCGGACAGGGGGCTAATTCAGCCCCAGCATTTT	CASSPDRGLIQPQHF
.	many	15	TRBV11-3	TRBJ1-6	TGTGCCAGCAGCTTAGGCGGATATCGGAATTCACCCCTCCACTTT	CASSLGGYRNSPLHF
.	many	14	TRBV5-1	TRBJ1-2	TGCGCCAGCAGCGTTAGTGGGGGATCCGGCGACTACACCTTC	CASSVSGGSGDYTF
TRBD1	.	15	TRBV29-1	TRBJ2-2	TGCAGCGTTGAGTTAACAGGGGCGAACACCGGGGAGCTGTTTTTT	CSVELTGANTGELFF
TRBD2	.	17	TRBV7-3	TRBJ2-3	TGTGCCAGCAGCTCCCCAGTAGCGGGAGGGAGCACAGATACGCAGTATTTT	CASSSPVAGGSTDTQYF
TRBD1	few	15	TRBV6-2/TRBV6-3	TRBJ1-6	TGTGCCAGCAGCCGGGACAGGAGATATAATTCACCCCTCCACTTT	CASSRDRRYNSPLHF
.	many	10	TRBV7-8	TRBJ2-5	TGTGCCAGCAGCTTAGGGACCCAGTACTTC	CASSLGTQYF
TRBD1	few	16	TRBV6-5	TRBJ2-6	TGTGCCAGCAGCAAACGGACAGGGGTTGGGGCCAACGTCCTGACTTTC	CASSKRTGVGANVLTF